The 32 T cell receptor beta chains listed next were all sequenced from one sample in a study of blood T cell repertoires in COVID-19. Sequenced by immunoSEQ multiplex PCR; TCRdb stores in-frame clones only, minus some. The sample has approximately 76,000 clones, 65% to 85% seen once. The source material was peripheral blood. The source of these receptors is an elderly man with active or convalescent COVID-19.

The V and J genes are TRBV18 and TRBJ1-5, with 11 nucleotides matching TRBD1. The germline V gene encodes CDR1 KGHSH and CDR2 LQKENI. V lost 8 bases and J lost 7; bases outside the gene matches: 13. This CDR3 comprises 16 residues. The CDR3, as DNA: TGTGCCAGCACAAGTCTCGGGACAGGGGGGGACCAGCCCCAGCATTTT. It codes for CASTSLGTGGDQPQHF.

This clone has at least ten counts. As DNA, the CDR3 is TGTGCCAGCAGCTTAATGGCTCGAGAGACCCAGTACTTC. This sequence encodes CASSLMARETQYF. This chain connects TRBV7-9 to TRBJ2-5; D not certain. The V end was cut by 2 bases, the J end by 4 bases, with 8 bases between. This CDR3 contains 13 residues. CDR1 and CDR2 (germline): SEHNR, FQNEAQ (reference sequence).

V gene TRBV7-9 combines with J gene TRBJ2-1; 7 bases fit TRBD2. Germline CDR1 SEHNR, CDR2 FQNEAQ (reference sequence). Trimming at V came to 2 bases and at J to 3 bases, leaving 4 bases not matched to a gene. The CDR3 loop spans 15 amino acids. CDR3 DNA: TGTGCCAGCAGCTTAAGGCGGGAGAGCTACAATGAGCAGTTCTTC. This sequence encodes CASSLRRESYNEQFF.

This clone was seen only a few times. The chain links TRBV7-2 to TRBJ2-7; 9 nucleotides agree with TRBD1. Losses at the gene ends were 5 bases for V and 6 bases for J; bases not matched to a gene: 8. Germline-derived CDR1 and CDR2 are SGHTA and FQGNSA. This CDR3 has 14 amino acids. This CDR3 is CASSPPGTGSEQYF. Here the CDR3 DNA reads TGTGCCAGCAGCCCCCCCGGGACAGGGAGCGAGCAGTACTTC.

This clone was detected only a few times. The chain recombines TRBV29-1 with TRBJ2-7, with TRBD1 identical over 9 bases. The CDR3 totals 14 residues. V shed 2 bases and J 3 bases; nucleotides not matched to a gene: 5. Germline CDR1 and CDR2: SQVTM and ANQGSEA. The CDR3 protein is CSVETGQGYYEQYF. CDR3 nucleotides: TGCAGCGTTGAAACGGGACAGGGTTACTACGAGCAGTACTTC.

This clone occurred once. This sequence joins TRBV3-1 (or the pseudogene TRBV3-2) and TRBJ2-1; 7 bases line up with TRBD2. The germline V gene has CDR1 LGHDT and CDR2 YNNKEL (reference sequence). CDR3 length equals 14 residues. V lost 4 bases to trimming and J lost 4 bases; unmatched junction nucleotides: 4. CDR3 DNA sequence: TGTGCCAGCAGCCGGGCTAGCGGATACAATGAGCAGTTCTTC. The encoded protein is CASSRASGYNEQFF.

The chain has TRBV5-1 and TRBJ1-3, with D unresolved. This CDR3 is built from 14 residues. The germline V gene encodes CDR1 SGHRS and CDR2 YFSETQ. V was trimmed by 1 base and J by 0 bases, leaving 5 bases between them. DNA for the CDR3: TGCGCCAGCAGCTTGTCAGTCTCTGGAAACACCATATATTTT. Residues: CASSLSVSGNTIYF.

This sequence joins TRBV9 and TRBJ2-7; D is possibly TRBD2 (7 bases). Trimming took off 0 bases at V and 3 bases at J, with 16 bases between the two ends. This CDR3 comprises 16 residues. Germline CDR1 SGDLS, CDR2 YYNGEE. The CDR3 bases are TGTGCCAGCAGCGTAGGGGAAGGGGGGGACGGCTACGAGCAGTACTTC. Protein sequence: CASSVGEGGDGYEQYF.

V gene TRBV29-1 combines with J gene TRBJ2-1; the match to TRBD2 covers 8 bases. The CDR3 loop spans 14 amino acids. Germline lookup yields CDR1 SQVTM and CDR2 ANQGSEA. V shed 7 bases and J 0 bases; nucleotides not matched to a gene: 5. The CDR3 spells CSAGTSGSYNEQFF. The CDR3 coding sequence is TGCAGCGCCGGGACTAGTGGCTCCTACAATGAGCAGTTCTTC.

The rearrangement joins TRBV28 to TRBJ1-2; no reliable D call. The germline CDR1 and CDR2 sequences are MDHEN and SYDVKM. Trimming stripped 5 bases from V and 3 bases from J, with 13 bases between. This CDR3 has 14 amino acids. The DNA for the CDR3 is TGTGCCAGCAGTCCCTCTAGAGAGGACTATGGCTACACCTTC. Translating it yields CASSPSREDYGYTF.

The genes are TRBV5-6 and TRBJ1-6; weak D call: TRBD1 (5 bases). Germline V lookup: CDR1 SGHDT, CDR2 YYEEEE. The germline V and J ends were trimmed by 0 bases and 6 bases, with 7 bases remaining between them. CDR3 length: 14 amino acids. CDR3 region: CASSLAGLNSPLHF. Here the CDR3 DNA reads TGTGCCAGCAGCTTGGCAGGGCTTAATTCACCCCTCCACTTT.

The chain combines TRBV5-4 with TRBJ2-2; 7 bases are shared with TRBD2. CDR1 SGHNT and CDR2 YYREEE come from the germline V gene (reference sequence). CDR3 length: 16 residues. With V trimmed by 4 bases and J by 1 base, 7 bases remained unmatched. The CDR3 spells CASSPQVAGNTGELFF. The CDR3 DNA follows: TGTGCCAGCAGCCCCCAGGTAGCGGGGAACACCGGGGAGCTGTTTTTT. The full variable domain, in which reference TRBV5-4 and TRBJ2-2 provide the parts outside the CDR3, is ETGVTQSPTHLIKTRGQQVTLRCSSQSGHNTVSWYQQALGQGPQFIFQYYREEENGRGNFPPRFSGLQFPNYSSELNVNALELDDSALYLCASSPQVAGNTGELFFGEGSRLTVL.

This clone was counted between two and nine times. The V and J genes are TRBV9 and TRBJ1-1; 8 nucleotides align to TRBD1. CDR1 is SGDLS, CDR2 YYNGEE, per germline. This CDR3 is 14 amino acids long. V lost 4 bases to trimming and J lost 6 bases; unmatched junction nucleotides: 8. The DNA of the CDR3 is TGTGCCAGCAGCCCCCGACAGGGGAGCTCTGAAGCTTTCTTT. It specifies CASSPRQGSSEAFF.

This clone occurred once. Here the CDR3 reads CASSLGQGTAFF. CDR3 DNA sequence: TGTGCCAGCAGCCTGGGACAGGGTACCGCTTTCTTT. This rearrangement joins TRBV7-8 to TRBJ1-1, with 9 bases lining up with TRBD1. Germline V gene sequence: CDR1 SGHVS, CDR2 FQNEAQ. The CDR3 length is 12 residues. With V trimmed by 5 bases and J by 11 bases, 6 bases remained unmatched.

This clone was observed a handful of times. The chain couples TRBV19 to TRBJ1-2; D perhaps matches TRBD1 (6 bases). CDR1 and CDR2 (germline): LNHDA, SQIVND (reference sequence). V was trimmed by 1 base and J by 7 bases, leaving 13 bases between them. This CDR3 is built from 14 residues. Written as DNA, the CDR3 is TGTGCCAGTAGTATAGGGAACAGGGCTGGTGGCTACACCTTC. This translates into CASSIGNRAGGYTF.

The chain joins TRBV5-5 to TRBJ1-1, with D maybe TRBD1 (5 bases). This CDR3 comprises 12 residues. Germline CDR1 and CDR2: SGHKS and YYEKEE (reference sequence). Trimming shortened V by 4 bases and J by 2 bases, and 6 bases separated the two germline ends. This CDR3 is CASSRGNTEAFF. The CDR3, as DNA: TGTGCCAGCAGCAGGGGAAACACTGAAGCTTTCTTT.

The chain couples TRBV6-2 or TRBV6-3 to TRBJ2-2; possible D gene TRBD2, 6 bases. The CDR3 contains 14 residues. Trimming took 5 bases from V and 4 from J, leaving 11 bases between them. Germline V gene data show CDR1 as MNHEY and CDR2 as SVGEGT. The CDR3 DNA reads as TGTGCCAGCAGTCAGGGACTCACCACCGGGGAGCTGTTTTTT. It translates to CASSQGLTTGELFF.

This chain connects TRBV2 to TRBJ2-5; weak D call: TRBD1 (5 bases). The CDR3 spans 15 residues. Trimming pared 4 bases from V and 2 bases from J, leaving 14 bases between. The germline CDR1 and CDR2 sequences are SNHLY and FYNNEI. This CDR3 reads CASSAERGPQETQYF. The CDR3 DNA reads as TGTGCCAGCAGTGCAGAAAGGGGCCCACAAGAGACCCAGTACTTC. Full variable domain (rest looked up from reference TRBV2 and TRBJ2-5): EPEVTQTPSHQVTQMGQEVILRCVPISNHLYFYWYRQILGQKVEFLVSFYNNEISEKSEIFDDQFSVERPDGSNFTLKIRSTKLEDSAMYFCASSAERGPQETQYFGPGTRLLVL.

The gene calls are TRBV2 and TRBJ2-3, with 9 bases matching TRBD2. The germline gives CDR1 SNHLY, CDR2 FYNNEI. The V gene end was trimmed by 7 bases and the J gene end by 2 bases; junction bases not matched to a gene: 7. The CDR3 is 15 residues long. CDR3 in amino acids: CASILSGGYTDTQYF. The CDR3 DNA follows: TGTGCCAGCATCCTGAGCGGGGGGTACACAGATACGCAGTATTTT.

The V and J genes are TRBV7-2 and TRBJ2-1; D may be TRBD2 (6 bases). This CDR3 has 15 residues. CDR1 is SGHTA and CDR2 is FQGNSA in the germline V gene. Trimming removed 3 bases at V and 1 base at J, with 10 bases between. The CDR3 DNA sequence: TGTGCCAGCAGCTTGGTGGGGGGATCCTACAATGAGCAGTTCTTC. This translates into CASSLVGGSYNEQFF.

A note on this clone: Different DNA sequences within this sample yield the same CDR3. V usage is TRBV28 and J usage is TRBJ2-3, with 15 bases aligning to TRBD2. Germline trimming cut 5 bases from V and 2 bases from J; bases unmatched to any gene: 5. In germline, CDR1 is MDHEN, CDR2 SYDVKM. The CDR3 is 17 residues long. In DNA, the CDR3 is TGTGCCAGCAGTCCCTGGACTAGCGGGAGGGTCACAGATACGCAGTATTTT. It is translated as CASSPWTSGRVTDTQYF.

This chain uses TRBV10-3 with TRBJ2-3, with D possibly TRBD2 on 6 matching bases. The CDR3 is 12 residues long. With 3 bases removed from V and 6 bases from J, the gap between germline ends came to 7 bases. Germline assignment: CDR1 ENHRY and CDR2 SYGVKD. In DNA, the CDR3 is TGTGCCATCAGTGATGGGGGGGATACGCAGTATTTT. It codes for CAISDGGDTQYF.

J is TRBJ1-2 and V is TRBV30; a possible D gene is TRBD1 (5 bases). Per the germline V gene, CDR1 is GTSNPN and CDR2 is SVGIG (reference sequence). This CDR3 has 11 residues. V was clipped by 5 bases and J by 2 bases, with 6 bases between them. The CDR3 DNA reads TGTGCCTGGGCAGGGAACTATGGCTACACCTTC. It encodes CAWAGNYGYTF.

The gene calls are TRBV7-3 and TRBJ2-3, with 8 bases lining up with TRBD2. The germline V gene has CDR1 SGHTA and CDR2 FQGTGA. The CDR3 length is 17 residues. V was pared by 5 bases and J by 1 base, with 11 bases of the junction left unmatched. The CDR3 sequence is CASSQEGPAGGTDTQYF. The CDR3 nucleotides are TGTGCCAGCAGCCAGGAAGGACCAGCGGGGGGCACAGATACGCAGTATTTT.

The V and J genes are TRBV7-8 and TRBJ1-3; D not certain. With 2 bases removed from V and 2 bases from J, the gap between germline ends came to 10 bases. Germline CDR1 and CDR2: SGHVS and FQNEAQ. This CDR3 is 15 amino acids long. The CDR3 DNA is TGTGCCAGCAGCTTAACTCCCGGGGCTGGAAACACCATATATTTT. Protein: CASSLTPGAGNTIYF.

This clone was detected once. The V and J genes are TRBV6-5 and TRBJ2-7; 11 bases fit TRBD1. This CDR3 spans 13 amino acids. V was pared by 6 bases and J by 2 bases, with 0 bases of the junction left unmatched. Germline values: CDR1 MNHEY, CDR2 SVGAGI. CDR3 sequence reads: CASRGQGAYEQYF. The CDR3 DNA is TGTGCCAGCAGGGGACAGGGGGCCTACGAGCAGTACTTC.

This rearrangement joins TRBV30 to TRBJ1-2; D possibly corresponds to TRBD1 (5 bases). Germline V CDR1 and CDR2: GTSNPN, SVGIG (reference sequence). CDR3 length: 13 residues. Trimming pared 3 bases from V and 4 bases from J, leaving 12 bases between. CDR3 DNA: TGTGCCTGGAGCGCCAGGGTTGCCTATGGCTACACCTTC. The encoded protein is CAWSARVAYGYTF. Full variable domain (rest looked up from reference TRBV30 and TRBJ1-2): SQTIHQWPATLVQPVGSPLSLECTVEGTSNPNLYWYRQAAGRGLQLLFYSVGIGQISSEVPQNLSASRPQDRQFILSSKKLLLSDSGFYLCAWSARVAYGYTFGSGTRLTVV.

This clone was seen just once. J is TRBJ1-5 and V is TRBV27; D gene ambiguous. Germline V gives CDR1 MNHEY, CDR2 SMNVEV (reference sequence). Trimming removed 5 bases at V and 2 bases at J, with 7 bases between. The CDR3 sequence is 13 residues long. The CDR3 spells CASSTRGNQPQHF. CDR3 nucleotide sequence: TGTGCCAGCAGTACCCGAGGCAATCAGCCCCAGCATTTT.

A few counts support this clone. The rearrangement links TRBV20-1 to TRBJ1-1; D perhaps matches TRBD1 (6 bases). Trimming left V 3 bases short and J 5 bases short, with 16 bases between. The germline gives CDR1 DFQATT, CDR2 SNEGSKA (reference sequence). This CDR3 has 14 residues. The CDR3 is CSASRGGGRTEAFF. Here the CDR3 DNA reads TGCAGTGCTAGTAGGGGGGGAGGGAGGACTGAAGCTTTCTTT.

The chain is built from TRBV7-2 and TRBJ1-2; no reliable D call. This CDR3 is built from 14 residues. V lost 3 bases to trimming and J lost 5 bases, with 13 bases between them. CDR1 and CDR2 (germline): SGHTA, FQGNSA. CDR3 in DNA: TGTGCCAGCAGCTTTTCGCCTACGGGGTATGGCTACACCTTC. This translates into CASSFSPTGYGYTF.

The chain links TRBV19 to TRBJ2-4, with D maybe TRBD2 (6 bases). CDR1 and CDR2 from the germline V gene are LNHDA and SQIVND (reference sequence). The CDR3 extends over 14 amino acids. V was cut by 4 bases and J by 8 bases, with 15 bases left in between. This CDR3 is CASSTPGSRDIQYF. CDR3 DNA sequence: TGTGCCAGTAGTACCCCCGGGAGTAGGGACATTCAGTACTTC.

V and J are TRBV7-2 and TRBJ1-5; 8 bases match TRBD1. In germline, CDR1 is SGHTA, CDR2 FQGNSA. This CDR3 spans 15 amino acids. With 1 base clipped from V and 5 bases from J, the junction kept 4 bases outside the gene matches. The CDR3, as DNA: TGTGCCAGCAGCTTAGTACAGGGGGTTTATCAGCCCCAGCATTTT. It specifies CASSLVQGVYQPQHF.